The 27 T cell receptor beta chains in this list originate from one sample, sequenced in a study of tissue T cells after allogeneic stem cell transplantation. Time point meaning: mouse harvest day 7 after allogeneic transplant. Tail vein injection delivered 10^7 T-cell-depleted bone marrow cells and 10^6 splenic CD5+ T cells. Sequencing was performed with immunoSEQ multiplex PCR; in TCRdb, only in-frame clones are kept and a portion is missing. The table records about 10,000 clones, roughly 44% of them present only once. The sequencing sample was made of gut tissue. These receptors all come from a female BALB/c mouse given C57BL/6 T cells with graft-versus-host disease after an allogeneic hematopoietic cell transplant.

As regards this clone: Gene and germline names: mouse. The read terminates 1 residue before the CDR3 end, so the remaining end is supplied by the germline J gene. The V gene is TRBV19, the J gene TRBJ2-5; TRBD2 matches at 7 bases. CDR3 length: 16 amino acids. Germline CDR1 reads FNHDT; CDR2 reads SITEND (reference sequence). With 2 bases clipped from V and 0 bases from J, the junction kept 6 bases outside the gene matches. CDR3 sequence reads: CASSILLGINQDTQYF. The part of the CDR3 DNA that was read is TGTGCCAGCAGTATCCTACTGGGGATTAACCAAGACACCCAGTAC.

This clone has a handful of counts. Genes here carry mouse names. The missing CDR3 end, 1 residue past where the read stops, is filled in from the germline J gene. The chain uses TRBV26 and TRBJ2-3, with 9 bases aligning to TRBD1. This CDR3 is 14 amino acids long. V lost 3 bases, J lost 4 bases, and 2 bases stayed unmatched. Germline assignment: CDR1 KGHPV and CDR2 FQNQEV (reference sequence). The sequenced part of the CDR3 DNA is TGTGCCAGCAGTCTTGGGACAGGGACAGAAACGCTGTAT. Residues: CASSLGTGTETLY. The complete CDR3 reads CASSLGTGTETLYF.

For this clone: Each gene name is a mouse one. CDR3 DNA (partial): TGCTCCAGCAGGACTCTTAACCAAGACACCCAGTAC. This encodes CSSRTLNQDTQY. The whole CDR3 is CSSRTLNQDTQYF. The V and J genes are TRBV23 and TRBJ2-5; TRBD2, the D gene given by the table, was not confirmed from the DNA. The read ends 1 residue early relative to the CDR3; the germline J gene fills the gap. Germline V CDR1 and CDR2: KGHTA, FQNQQP. The CDR3 runs 13 residues.

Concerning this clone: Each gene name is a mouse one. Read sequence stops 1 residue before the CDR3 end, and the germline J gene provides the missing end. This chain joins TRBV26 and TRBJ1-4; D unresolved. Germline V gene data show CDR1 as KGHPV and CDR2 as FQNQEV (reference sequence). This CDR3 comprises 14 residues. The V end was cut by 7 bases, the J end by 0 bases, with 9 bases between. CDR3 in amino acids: CASKIQLSNERLFF. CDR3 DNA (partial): TGTGCCAGCAAGATACAGCTTTCCAACGAAAGATTATTT.

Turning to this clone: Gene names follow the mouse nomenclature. This CDR3 reads CASGPGTTNTGQLYF. The sequenced CDR3 bases are TGTGCCAGCGGCCCCGGGACTACAAACACCGGGCAGCTCTAC. The chain uses TRBV13-2 and TRBJ2-2; tentative D call: TRBD2 (6 bases). The read halts 1 residue ahead of the CDR3 end, with the missing end drawn from the germline J gene. The CDR3 totals 15 residues. In germline, CDR1 is NNHNN, CDR2 SYGAGS (reference sequence). V lost 5 bases, J lost 0 bases, and 11 bases lay in between.

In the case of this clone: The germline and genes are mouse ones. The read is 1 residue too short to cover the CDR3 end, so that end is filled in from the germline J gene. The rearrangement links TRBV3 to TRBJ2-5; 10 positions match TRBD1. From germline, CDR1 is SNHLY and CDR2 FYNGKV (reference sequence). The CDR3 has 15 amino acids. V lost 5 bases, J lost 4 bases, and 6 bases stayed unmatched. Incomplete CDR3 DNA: TGTGCCAGCAGCCGGGACAGGGGAGGGAAAGACACCCAGTAC. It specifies CASSRDRGGKDTQY. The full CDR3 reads CASSRDRGGKDTQYF.

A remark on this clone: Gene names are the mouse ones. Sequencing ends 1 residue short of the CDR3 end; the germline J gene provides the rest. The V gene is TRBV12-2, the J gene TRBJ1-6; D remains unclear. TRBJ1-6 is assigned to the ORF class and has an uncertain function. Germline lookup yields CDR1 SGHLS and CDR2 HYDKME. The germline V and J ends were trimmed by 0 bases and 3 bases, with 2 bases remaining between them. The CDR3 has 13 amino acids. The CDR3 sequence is CASSLDYNSPLYF. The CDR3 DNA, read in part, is TGTGCCAGCTCTCTCGACTATAATTCGCCCCTCTAC.

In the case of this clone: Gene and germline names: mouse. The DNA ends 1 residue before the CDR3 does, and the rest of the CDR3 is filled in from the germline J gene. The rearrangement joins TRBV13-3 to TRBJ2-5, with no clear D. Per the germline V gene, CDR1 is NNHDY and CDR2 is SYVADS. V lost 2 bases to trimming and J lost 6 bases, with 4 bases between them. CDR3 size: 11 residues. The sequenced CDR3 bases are TGTGCCAGCAGTGAGAGGGACACCCAGTAC. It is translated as CASSERDTQY. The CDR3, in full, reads CASSERDTQYF.

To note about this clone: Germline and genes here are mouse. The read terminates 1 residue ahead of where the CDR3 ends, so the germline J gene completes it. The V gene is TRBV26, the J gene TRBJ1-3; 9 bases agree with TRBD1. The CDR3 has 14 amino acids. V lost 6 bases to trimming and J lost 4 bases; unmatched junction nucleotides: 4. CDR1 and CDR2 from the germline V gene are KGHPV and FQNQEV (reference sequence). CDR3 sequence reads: CASSRDRVGNTLYF. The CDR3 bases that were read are TGTGCCAGCAGCAGGGACAGGGTCGGAAATACGCTCTAT.

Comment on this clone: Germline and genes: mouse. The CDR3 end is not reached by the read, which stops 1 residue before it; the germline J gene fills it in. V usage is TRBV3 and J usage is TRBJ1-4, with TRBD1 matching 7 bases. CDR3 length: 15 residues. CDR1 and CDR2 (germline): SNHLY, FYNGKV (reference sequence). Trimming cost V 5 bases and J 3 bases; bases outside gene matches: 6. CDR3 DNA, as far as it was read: TGTGCCAGCAGCCCACAGGGGTGGACCAACGAAAGATTATTT. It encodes CASSPQGWTNERLF. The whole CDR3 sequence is CASSPQGWTNERLFF.

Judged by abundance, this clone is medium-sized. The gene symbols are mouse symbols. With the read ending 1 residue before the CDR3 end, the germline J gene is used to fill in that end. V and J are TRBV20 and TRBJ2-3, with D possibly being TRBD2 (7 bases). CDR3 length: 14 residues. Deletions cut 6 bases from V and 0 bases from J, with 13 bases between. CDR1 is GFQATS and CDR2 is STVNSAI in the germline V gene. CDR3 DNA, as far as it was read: TGTGGTGCCCCCCTGGGGGCTAGTGCAGAAACGCTGTAT. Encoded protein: CGAPLGASAETLY. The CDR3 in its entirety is CGAPLGASAETLYF.

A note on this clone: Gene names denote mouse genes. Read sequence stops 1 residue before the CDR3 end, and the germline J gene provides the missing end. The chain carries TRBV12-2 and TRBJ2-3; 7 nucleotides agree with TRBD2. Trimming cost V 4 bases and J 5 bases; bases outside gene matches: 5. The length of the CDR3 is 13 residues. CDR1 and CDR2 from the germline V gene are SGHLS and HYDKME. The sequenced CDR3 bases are TGTGCCAGCTCATCTGACTGGGAAGAAACGCTGTAT. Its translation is CASSSDWEETLY. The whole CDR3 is CASSSDWEETLYF.

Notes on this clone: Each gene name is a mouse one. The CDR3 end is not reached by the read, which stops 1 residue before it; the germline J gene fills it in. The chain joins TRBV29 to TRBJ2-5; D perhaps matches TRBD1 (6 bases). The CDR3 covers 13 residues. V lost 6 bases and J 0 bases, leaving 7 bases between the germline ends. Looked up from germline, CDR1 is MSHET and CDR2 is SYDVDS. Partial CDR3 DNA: TGTGCTAGCAGCAGGGGTAACCAAGACACCCAGTAC. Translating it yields CASSRGNQDTQY. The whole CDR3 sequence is CASSRGNQDTQYF.

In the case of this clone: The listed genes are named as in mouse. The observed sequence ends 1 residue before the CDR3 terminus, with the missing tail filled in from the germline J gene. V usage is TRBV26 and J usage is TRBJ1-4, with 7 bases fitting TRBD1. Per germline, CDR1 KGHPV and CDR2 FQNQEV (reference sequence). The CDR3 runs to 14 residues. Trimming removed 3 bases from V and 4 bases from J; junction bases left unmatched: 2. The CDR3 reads CASSLGTVNERLFF. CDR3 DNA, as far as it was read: TGTGCCAGCAGTCTCGGGACAGTCAACGAAAGATTATTT.

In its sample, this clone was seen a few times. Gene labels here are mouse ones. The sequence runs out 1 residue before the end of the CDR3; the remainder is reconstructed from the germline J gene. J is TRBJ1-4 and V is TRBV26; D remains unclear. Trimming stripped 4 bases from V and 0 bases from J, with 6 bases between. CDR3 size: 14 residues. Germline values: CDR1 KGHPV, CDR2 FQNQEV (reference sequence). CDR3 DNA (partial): TGTGCCAGCAGTCCCCAAATTTCCAACGAAAGATTATTT. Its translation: CASSPQISNERLF. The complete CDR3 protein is CASSPQISNERLFF.

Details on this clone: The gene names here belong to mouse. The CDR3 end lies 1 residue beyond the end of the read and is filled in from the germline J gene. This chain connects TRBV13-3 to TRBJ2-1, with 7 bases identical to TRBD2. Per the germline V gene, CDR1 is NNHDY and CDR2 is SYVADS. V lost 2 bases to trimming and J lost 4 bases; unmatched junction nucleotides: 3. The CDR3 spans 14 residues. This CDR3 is CASSELGDYAEQFF. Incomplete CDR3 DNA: TGTGCCAGCAGTGAGCTGGGGGATTATGCTGAGCAGTTC.

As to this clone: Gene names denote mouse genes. This CDR3 is CASSQEGRDQDTQYF. The part of the CDR3 DNA that was read is TGTGCCAGCAGCCAAGAGGGCAGGGACCAAGACACCCAGTAC. The chain employs TRBV5 and TRBJ2-5, with TRBD1 as a possible D gene (5 bases). The read ends 1 residue early relative to the CDR3; the germline J gene fills the gap. CDR3 length: 15 amino acids. The germline gives CDR1 LGHNA, CDR2 YNLKQL (reference sequence). V lost 0 bases, J lost 1 base, and 8 bases lay in between.

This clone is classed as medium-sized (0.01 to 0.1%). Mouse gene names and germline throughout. CDR3 sequence: CTCSVGGDQNTLYF. The DNA read from the CDR3 is TGCACCTGCAGTGTGGGAGGGGATCAAAACACCTTGTAC. This chain connects TRBV1 to TRBJ2-4; D is possibly TRBD1 (5 bases). The sequence runs out 1 residue before the end of the CDR3; the remainder is reconstructed from the germline J gene. The CDR3 spans 14 residues. V was pared by 4 bases and J by 2 bases, with 10 bases between. CDR1 and CDR2 (germline): NSQYPW, LRSPGD (reference sequence).

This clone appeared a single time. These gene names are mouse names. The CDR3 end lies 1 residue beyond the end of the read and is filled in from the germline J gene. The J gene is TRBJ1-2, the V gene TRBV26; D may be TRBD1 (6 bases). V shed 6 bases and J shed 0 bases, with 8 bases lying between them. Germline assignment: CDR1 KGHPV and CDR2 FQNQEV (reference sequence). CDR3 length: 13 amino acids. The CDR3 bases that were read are TGTGCCAGCAGCGGGACACCAAACTCCGACTACACC. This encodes CASSGTPNSDYT. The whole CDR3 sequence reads CASSGTPNSDYTF.

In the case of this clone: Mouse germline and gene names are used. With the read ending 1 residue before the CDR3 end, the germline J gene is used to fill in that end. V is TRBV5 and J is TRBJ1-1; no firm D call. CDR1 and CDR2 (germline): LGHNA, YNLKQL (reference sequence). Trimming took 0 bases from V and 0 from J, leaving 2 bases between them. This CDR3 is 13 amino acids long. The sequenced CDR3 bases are TGTGCCAGCAGCCAAGACCCAAACACAGAAGTCTTC. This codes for CASSQDPNTEVF. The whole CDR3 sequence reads CASSQDPNTEVFF.

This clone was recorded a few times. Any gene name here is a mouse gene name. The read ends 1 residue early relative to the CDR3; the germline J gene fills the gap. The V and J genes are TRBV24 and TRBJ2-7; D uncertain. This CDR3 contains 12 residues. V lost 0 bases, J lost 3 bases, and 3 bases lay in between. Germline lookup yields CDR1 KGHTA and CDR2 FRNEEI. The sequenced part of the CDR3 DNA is TGTGCCAGCAGTCTGTACAGCTATGAACAGTAC. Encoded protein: CASSLYSYEQY. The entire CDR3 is CASSLYSYEQYF.

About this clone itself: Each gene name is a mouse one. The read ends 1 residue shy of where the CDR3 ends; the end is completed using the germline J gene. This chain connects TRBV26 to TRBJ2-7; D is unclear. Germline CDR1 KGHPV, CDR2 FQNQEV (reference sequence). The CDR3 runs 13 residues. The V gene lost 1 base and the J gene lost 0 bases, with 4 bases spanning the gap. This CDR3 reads CASSLYVSYEQYF. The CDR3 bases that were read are TGTGCCAGCAGTCTGTATGTCTCCTATGAACAGTAC.

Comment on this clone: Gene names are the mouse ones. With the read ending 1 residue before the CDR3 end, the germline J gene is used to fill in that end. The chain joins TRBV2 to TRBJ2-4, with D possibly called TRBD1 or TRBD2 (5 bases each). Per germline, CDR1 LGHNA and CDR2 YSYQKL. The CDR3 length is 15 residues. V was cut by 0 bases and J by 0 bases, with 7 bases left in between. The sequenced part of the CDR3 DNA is TGTGCCAGCAGCCAAGATGGGGCTAGTCAAAACACCTTGTAC. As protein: CASSQDGASQNTLY. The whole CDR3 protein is CASSQDGASQNTLYF.

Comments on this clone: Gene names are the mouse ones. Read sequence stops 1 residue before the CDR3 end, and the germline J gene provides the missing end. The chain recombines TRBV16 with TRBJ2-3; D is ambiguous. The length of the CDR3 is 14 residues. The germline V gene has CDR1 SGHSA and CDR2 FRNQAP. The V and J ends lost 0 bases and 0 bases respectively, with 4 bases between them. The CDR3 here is CASSLESSAETLYF. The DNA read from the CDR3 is TGTGCAAGCAGCTTAGAGTCTAGTGCAGAAACGCTGTAT. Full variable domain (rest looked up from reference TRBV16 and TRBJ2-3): NAGVIQTPRHKVTGKGQEATLWCEPISGHSAVFWYRQTIVQGLEFLTYFRNQAPIDDSGMPKERFSAQMPNQSHSTLKIQSTQPQDSAVYLCASSLESSAETLYFGSGTRLTVL.

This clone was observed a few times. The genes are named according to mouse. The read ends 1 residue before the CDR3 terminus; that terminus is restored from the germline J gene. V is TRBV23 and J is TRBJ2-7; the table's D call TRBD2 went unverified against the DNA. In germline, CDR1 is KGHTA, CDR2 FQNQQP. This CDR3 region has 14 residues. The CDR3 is CSSSQMGDSYEQYF. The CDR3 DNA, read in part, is TGCTCCAGCAGTCAGATGGGGGACTCCTATGAACAGTAC.

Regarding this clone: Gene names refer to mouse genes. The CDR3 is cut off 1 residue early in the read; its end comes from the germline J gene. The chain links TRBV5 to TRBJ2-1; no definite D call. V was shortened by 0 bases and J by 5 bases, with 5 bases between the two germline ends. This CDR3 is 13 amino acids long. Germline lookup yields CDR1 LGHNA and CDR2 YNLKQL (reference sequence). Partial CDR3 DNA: TGTGCCAGCAGCCAAGACACAGATGCTGAGCAGTTC. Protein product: CASSQDTDAEQF. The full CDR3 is CASSQDTDAEQFF.

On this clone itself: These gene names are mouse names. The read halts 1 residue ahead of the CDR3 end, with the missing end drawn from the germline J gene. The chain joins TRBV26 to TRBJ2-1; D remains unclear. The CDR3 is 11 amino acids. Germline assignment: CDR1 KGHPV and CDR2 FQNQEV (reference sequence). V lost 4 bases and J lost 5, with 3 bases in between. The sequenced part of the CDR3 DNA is TGTGCCAGCAGTCGACATGCTGAGCAGTTC. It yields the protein CASSRHAEQF. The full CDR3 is CASSRHAEQFF.